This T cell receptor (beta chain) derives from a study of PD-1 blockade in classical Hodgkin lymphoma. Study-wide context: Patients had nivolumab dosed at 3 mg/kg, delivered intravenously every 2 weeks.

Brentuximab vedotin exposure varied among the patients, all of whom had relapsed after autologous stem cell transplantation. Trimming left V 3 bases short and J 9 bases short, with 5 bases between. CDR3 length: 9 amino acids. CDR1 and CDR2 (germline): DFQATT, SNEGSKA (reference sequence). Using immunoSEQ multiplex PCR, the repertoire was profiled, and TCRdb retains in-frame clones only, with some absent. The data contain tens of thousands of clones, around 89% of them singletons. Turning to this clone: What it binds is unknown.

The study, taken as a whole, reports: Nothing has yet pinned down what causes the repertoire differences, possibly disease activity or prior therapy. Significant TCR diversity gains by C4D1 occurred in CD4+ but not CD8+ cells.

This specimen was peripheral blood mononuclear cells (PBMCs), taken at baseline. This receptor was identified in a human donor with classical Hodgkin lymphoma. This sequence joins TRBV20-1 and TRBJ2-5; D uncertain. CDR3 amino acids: CSASVPQYF. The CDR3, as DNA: TGCAGTGCTAGTGTTCCCCAGTACTTC.